A selection of T cell receptor beta chains follows, all from one sample in a study of T cell responses to AZD1222 COVID-19 vaccine. The data were produced by immunoSEQ multiplex PCR, yet TCRdb's version contains in-frame clones alone and is incomplete. Here the sample spans tens of thousands of clones, roughly nine tenths being singletons. Here the sequenced sample was peripheral blood, taken 28 days after the second AZD1222 dose. These receptors all come from an adult who received the AZD1222 COVID-19 vaccine. Both conserved end residues are part of each CDR3. A D gene is named only where the DNA matches it firmly. A clone size is listed for some rows: how often the clone was seen (once, few, many), or a class if it is expanded.

-	TRBV19	TRBJ1-4	-	TGTGCCAGTAGTATTAAAGGTGGGCACGGGAAGGGAAAACTGTTTTTT	CASSIKGGHGKGKLFF
TRBD2	TRBV7-6	TRBJ2-5	few	TGTGCCAGCAGCTTACCGACTAGCAACTTCCAAGAGACCCAGTACTTC	CASSLPTSNFQETQYF
-	TRBV9	TRBJ1-1	-	TGTGCCAGCAGCGTATCGGGAGGGAACACTGAAGCTTTCTTT	CASSVSGGNTEAFF
TRBD2	TRBV6-4	TRBJ2-1	few	TGTGCCAGCAGCGTAGCGGGAGGACGCAATGAGCAGTTCTTC	CASSVAGGRNEQFF
-	TRBV3-1/TRBV3-2	TRBJ2-1	few	TGTGCCAGCAGCCAAGATTTGGGTGGACGGTCCTACAATGAGCAGTTCTTC	CASSQDLGGRSYNEQFF
-	TRBV18	TRBJ1-1	-	TGTGCCAGCTCACCAGGGATGGCCGAGAACACTGAAGCTTTCTTT	CASSPGMAENTEAFF
TRBD1	TRBV11-3	TRBJ2-5	-	TGTGCCAGCAGCTTTCGCACAGGGGGCCAAGAGACCCAGTACTTC	CASSFRTGGQETQYF
-	TRBV4-2	TRBJ2-7	-	TGTGCCAGCAGCCAAGCGGACTTCGGCTCCGAGCAGTACTTC	CASSQADFGSEQYF
-	TRBV28	TRBJ1-5	-	TGTGCCAGCAGAAAAACTGGGGGAGCAAATCAGCCCCAGCATTTT	CASRKTGGANQPQHF
TRBD1	TRBV5-4	TRBJ1-1	once	TGTGCCAGCAGCCTGACGGACAGGGCCCGACCCCAAATGAACACTGAAGCTTTCTTT	CASSLTDRARPQMNTEAFF
TRBD1	TRBV10-3	TRBJ1-6	-	TGTGCCATCAGCGGCGGACAGGGGAAGATGTCACCCCTCCACTTT	CAISGGQGKMSPLHF
-	TRBV30	TRBJ1-5	-	TGTGCCTGGAGGGCACAGGGTCTTAGCAATCAGCCCCAGCATTTT	CAWRAQGLSNQPQHF
-	TRBV2	TRBJ2-7	-	TGTGCCAGCACTGGGTCCGTCGGGCAGTACTTC	CASTGSVGQYF
-	TRBV10-3	TRBJ1-5	-	TGTGCCATAGGGACCGGTATCAGCAATCAGCCCCAGCATTTT	CAIGTGISNQPQHF
-	TRBV6-2/TRBV6-3	TRBJ2-7	few	TGTGCCAGCAGTCATTTATCCGAGCAGTACTTC	CASSHLSEQYF
-	TRBV5-5	TRBJ2-3	once	TGTGCCAGCAGCCTCCGCTGGGGGGGGGCCTTAATAAACACAGATACGCAGTATTTT	CASSLRWGGALINTDTQYF
-	TRBV6-5	TRBJ1-3	-	TGTGCCAGCAGTTACTCACAGACGCGGTCTGGAAACACCATATATTTT	CASSYSQTRSGNTIYF
-	TRBV7-2	TRBJ1-5	few	TGTGCCAGCAGCTTAGCGCGACAGGAGCCCCAGCATTTT	CASSLARQEPQHF
TRBD2	TRBV7-9	TRBJ2-4	-	TGTGCCAGCAGCTTAGATCCGGGGGGGATCACCATGGCCAAAAACATTCAGTACTTC	CASSLDPGGITMAKNIQYF
TRBD2	TRBV5-4	TRBJ2-3	-	TGTGCCAGCAGCGGAGCCTGGGCTAGCGGGGGGCCCGGTACGCAGTATTTT	CASSGAWASGGPGTQYF
-	TRBV6-5	TRBJ2-3	-	TGTGCCAGCAGCCCCGGACGGCTGGGATTATATTTT	CASSPGRLGLYF
-	TRBV15	TRBJ1-2	-	TGTGCCACCAGCAGAGGCCAGCTCTATGGCTACACCTTC	CATSRGQLYGYTF
TRBD2	TRBV5-1	TRBJ2-1	-	TGCGCCAGCATCCGGGAGGCGGGAGGCTCCTACAATGAGCAGTTCTTC	CASIREAGGSYNEQFF
-	TRBV4-1	TRBJ2-1	few	TGCGCCAGCAGCCAAGTTTCCGGAAACTCCTACAATGAGCAGTTCTTC	CASSQVSGNSYNEQFF
TRBD1	TRBV13	TRBJ2-1	-	TGTGCCAGGCCCACAGGGGCAGAAGGGAATGAGCAGTTCTTC	CARPTGAEGNEQFF
TRBD2	TRBV19	TRBJ2-5	-	TGTGCCAGTAGGGCCCGGGGGGGCCGAACGCAAGAGACCCAGTACTTC	CASRARGGRTQETQYF
TRBD1	TRBV11-3	TRBJ2-2	-	TGTGCCAGCAGCCTCCGGGACAGGGGGCACACCGGGGAGCTGTTTTTT	CASSLRDRGHTGELFF
TRBD2	TRBV20-1	TRBJ2-3	-	TGCAGTGCTAGTGGGCCTAGCGGAGCCTCTAGCACAGATACGCAGTATTTT	CSASGPSGASSTDTQYF
-	TRBV15	TRBJ1-4	-	TGTGCCACCAGCACAGGCCCGTGGGATGAAAAACTGTTTTTT	CATSTGPWDEKLFF
-	TRBV6-1	TRBJ1-2	-	TGTGCCAGCAGTGAAAATCCGCGACAGAGCTATGGCTACACCTTC	CASSENPRQSYGYTF
TRBD1	TRBV5-1	TRBJ1-3	few	TGCGCCAGCAGGAACGGACAGGGGAGCTCTGGAAACACCATATATTTT	CASRNGQGSSGNTIYF
-	TRBV4-2	TRBJ2-4	-	TGTGCCAGCAGCCAAGATAGGATACTAGCCAAAAACATTCAGTACTTC	CASSQDRILAKNIQYF
TRBD1	TRBV4-3	TRBJ1-4	-	TGCGCCAGCAGCCCGAGCCGCCGACAGGGGTTCGGCGAAAAACTGTTTTTT	CASSPSRRQGFGEKLFF
-	TRBV30	TRBJ1-4	few	TGTGCCTGGAGTCATACGGGAAGAAGAGAAAAACTGTTTTTT	CAWSHTGRREKLFF
-	TRBV6-5	TRBJ2-3	-	TGTGCCAGCAGTTACTTTGGGGGGGCGAGAACAGATACGCAGTATTTT	CASSYFGGARTDTQYF
TRBD1	TRBV5-1	TRBJ1-3	-	TGCGCCAGCAGCTTGGGGACAGGGGATGGAAACACCATATATTTT	CASSLGTGDGNTIYF
TRBD1	TRBV30	TRBJ1-4	-	TGTGCCTTTGACAGGGGGCCCATCAATGAAAAACTGTTTTTT	CAFDRGPINEKLFF
TRBD2	TRBV15	TRBJ2-7	once	TGTGCCACCAGCAGAGTTGTTGTCTTAGGCGGGGGGGCCGGCGAGCAGTACTTC	CATSRVVVLGGGAGEQYF
TRBD2	TRBV24-1	TRBJ2-1	-	TGTGCCACCAGTCCCCTCGGACTAGCGGACGATCGGAATGAGCAGTTCTTC	CATSPLGLADDRNEQFF
TRBD1	TRBV29-1	TRBJ1-2	once	TGCAGCGGTGTAACGACAGGGAACTACACCTTC	CSGVTTGNYTF
-	TRBV19	TRBJ1-2	-	TGTGCCAGTAGATCCGGCGACAGGCTGAACTATGGCTACACCTTC	CASRSGDRLNYGYTF
TRBD2	TRBV18	TRBJ2-2	-	TGTGCCAGCTCACCGGCACTAGCGGGAGCCGCCGGGGAGCTGTTTTTT	CASSPALAGAAGELFF
TRBD1	TRBV7-9	TRBJ2-7	-	TGTGCCAGCAGCTTACGGGGCAGGGGGCACGACGAGCAGTACTTC	CASSLRGRGHDEQYF
-	TRBV5-1	TRBJ1-1	-	TGCGCCAGCAGCTTGGGGGGGCCTCGCGGTGAAGCTTTCTTT	CASSLGGPRGEAFF
TRBD1	TRBV5-5	TRBJ1-1	-	TGTGCCAGCAGCGTTATAGGGACAGGGGTGAAAGGAGTGAACACTGAAGCTTTCTTT	CASSVIGTGVKGVNTEAFF
-	TRBV9	TRBJ2-2	once	TGTGCCAGCAGCGTAGCGTGGGGAGAGGAGCTGTTTTTT	CASSVAWGEELFF
-	TRBV9	TRBJ1-1	-	TGTGCCAGCAGCGCTAGTAGTCCCACTGAAGCTTTCTTT	CASSASSPTEAFF
-	TRBV6-5	TRBJ1-1	-	TGTGCCAGCAGCACCACAGGGACCTCTGAAGCTTTCTTT	CASSTTGTSEAFF
-	TRBV12-1	TRBJ2-2	-	TGTGCCAGCAGCGTGACTAGCGGGAGGGGGAAAGGCACCGGGGAGCTGTTTTTT	CASSVTSGRGKGTGELFF
-	TRBV19	TRBJ2-7	-	TGTGCCAGTAGGAGACGGCCGAGCTCCTACGAGCAGTACTTC	CASRRRPSSYEQYF
TRBD1	TRBV28	TRBJ1-1	-	TGTGCCAGCAGTTTCGGACAGGGTTGGGGGAACACTGAAGCTTTCTTT	CASSFGQGWGNTEAFF
TRBD1	TRBV19	TRBJ2-1	-	TGTGCCAGTAGTGTCCAGGGGGCGAATGAGCAGTTCTTC	CASSVQGANEQFF
-	TRBV7-8	TRBJ1-5	once	TGTGCCAGCAGCCCATTTAGGACAAGTTGGCCCCAGCATTTT	CASSPFRTSWPQHF
-	TRBV6-5	TRBJ1-1	-	TGTGCCAGCAGGGGGCCGGTGAACAGTGAAGCTTTCTTT	CASRGPVNSEAFF